The rows below give T cell receptor beta chains drawn from one sample of a study of T cell responses to AZD1222 COVID-19 vaccine. Sequenced by immunoSEQ multiplex PCR; TCRdb stores in-frame clones only, minus some. The table records about 78,000 clones, approximately 85% of them present only once. The input for sequencing was peripheral blood, taken on day 0 of MenACWY control vaccination. The source is an adult in good health. The CDR3 runs from the conserved cysteine through the conserved F or W. The D gene is left open where the match is weak. The size of a clone is reported for some rows only, either as once, few or many, or as a class for expanded clones.

D | J | size | V | CDR3 | DNA
TRBD1 | TRBJ1-5 | NA | TRBV7-9 | CASSLGQGSDQPQHF | TGTGCCAGCAGCTTGGGACAGGGATCGGATCAGCCCCAGCATTTT
TRBD1 | TRBJ2-7 | NA | TRBV7-2 | CASSLAPGTGRDEQYF | TGTGCCAGCAGCTTAGCGCCCGGGACAGGGCGAGACGAGCAGTACTTC
NA | TRBJ1-1 | NA | TRBV3-1/TRBV3-2 | CASSRGGMNTEAFF | TGTGCCAGCAGCCGGGGCGGGATGAACACTGAAGCTTTCTTT
TRBD1 | TRBJ1-3 | NA | TRBV10-2 | CASSYGQDHSGNTIYF | TGCGCCAGCAGTTACGGACAGGACCACTCTGGAAACACCATATATTTT
NA | TRBJ2-3 | NA | TRBV9 | CASSPPSGDTQYF | TGTGCCAGCAGCCCCCCGAGTGGGGATACGCAGTATTTT
NA | TRBJ1-4 | NA | TRBV3-1/TRBV3-2 | CASSDPNEKLFF | TGTGCCAGCAGCGACCCGAATGAAAAACTGTTTTTT
NA | TRBJ1-5 | NA | TRBV7-8 | CASSLGGDTYSNKPQHF | TGTGCCAGCAGCTTAGGGGGGGACACTTACTCGAATAAGCCCCAGCATTTT
NA | TRBJ2-4 | NA | TRBV10-3 | CAIRDSLAKNIQYF | TGTGCCATCAGGGACAGTCTAGCCAAAAACATTCAGTACTTC
TRBD1 | TRBJ2-3 | NA | TRBV29-1 | CSALPIGQGHTDTQYF | TGCAGCGCGTTGCCTATCGGACAGGGTCACACAGATACGCAGTATTTT
NA | TRBJ1-4 | once | TRBV27 | CASSPYPRGANEKLFF | TGTGCCAGCAGTCCATACCCCAGGGGTGCTAATGAAAAACTGTTTTTT
NA | TRBJ1-6 | NA | TRBV6-5 | CASRSGAPGSPLHF | TGTGCCAGCAGATCAGGGGCCCCGGGATCACCCCTCCACTTT
NA | TRBJ1-1 | NA | TRBV7-2 | CASSLQGNTEAFF | TGTGCCAGCAGTCTACAGGGGAACACTGAAGCTTTCTTT
NA | TRBJ1-1 | NA | TRBV15 | CATSSKGSEAFF | TGTGCCACCAGCAGCAAGGGATCTGAAGCTTTCTTT
NA | TRBJ1-5 | NA | TRBV6-5 | CASSSTRGNQPQHF | TGTGCCAGCAGCTCTACCAGGGGTAATCAGCCCCAGCATTTT
NA | TRBJ1-4 | NA | TRBV5-4 | CASSLDSGATNEKLFF | TGTGCCAGCAGCTTGGACAGCGGGGCAACTAATGAAAAACTGTTTTTT
TRBD2 | TRBJ2-1 | NA | TRBV9 | CASSPVGSGGAVEQFF | TGTGCCAGCAGCCCCGTCGGTAGCGGGGGGGCCGTTGAGCAGTTCTTC
TRBD1 | TRBJ1-2 | NA | TRBV7-2 | CASSLGGPGGIYGYTF | TGTGCCAGCAGCCTGGGAGGGCCAGGGGGGATCTATGGCTACACCTTC
TRBD1 | TRBJ1-3 | NA | TRBV5-8 | CASSRGTGDSGNTIYF | TGTGCCAGCAGCCGCGGGACAGGCGACTCTGGAAACACCATATATTTT
TRBD1 | TRBJ2-2 | few | TRBV3-1/TRBV3-2 | CASRTGTGSGELFF | TGTGCCAGCAGAACCGGGACAGGGAGCGGGGAGCTGTTTTTT
TRBD1 | TRBJ1-4 | once | TRBV6-1 | CASSERVRQGATNEKLFF | TGTGCCAGCAGTGAAAGGGTCAGACAGGGGGCAACTAATGAAAAACTGTTTTTT
TRBD1 | TRBJ1-6 | NA | TRBV7-6 | CASSLALRQGDSPLHF | TGTGCCAGCAGCTTAGCGCTTAGACAGGGGGATTCACCCCTCCACTTT
NA | TRBJ1-5 | NA | TRBV5-1 | CASSSPWDSNQPQHF | TGCGCCAGCAGCTCTCCATGGGATAGCAATCAGCCCCAGCATTTT
NA | TRBJ1-5 | NA | TRBV18 | CASSPGLLDQPQHF | TGTGCCAGCTCACCAGGGCTCCTGGATCAGCCCCAGCATTTT
NA | TRBJ1-3 | NA | TRBV9 | CASSVGGTSGSGNTIYF | TGTGCCAGCAGCGTAGGGGGGACGTCGGGTTCTGGAAACACCATATATTTT
TRBD1 | TRBJ2-1 | NA | TRBV24-1 | CATSDGQGLNEQFF | TGTGCCACCAGTGATGGACAGGGACTGAATGAGCAGTTCTTC
TRBD1 | TRBJ2-2 | NA | TRBV3-1/TRBV3-2 | CASSQGTGVRVGELFF | TGTGCCAGCAGCCAAGGGACAGGGGTCCGCGTCGGGGAGCTGTTTTTT
TRBD1 | TRBJ1-5 | NA | TRBV6-5 | CASSPRGRQPQHF | TGTGCCAGCAGCCCCAGGGGGAGACAGCCCCAGCATTTT
NA | TRBJ2-1 | NA | TRBV9 | CASSVQAERNFDEQFF | TGTGCCAGCAGCGTCCAAGCCGAACGCAACTTCGATGAGCAGTTCTTC
NA | TRBJ1-1 | few | TRBV6-2/TRBV6-3 | CASSFFGVNTEAFF | TGTGCCAGCAGCTTTTTCGGAGTGAACACTGAAGCTTTCTTT
TRBD1 | TRBJ1-1 | NA | TRBV11-3 | CASSSTTGVHTEAFF | TGTGCCAGCAGCTCTACGACAGGGGTACACACTGAAGCTTTCTTT
TRBD2 | TRBJ2-7 | NA | TRBV7-2 | CASSPRLAGQGHEQYF | TGTGCCAGCAGCCCGCGACTAGCGGGGCAGGGTCACGAGCAGTACTTC
NA | TRBJ2-7 | NA | TRBV5-8 | CASSSSYEQYF | TGTGCCAGCAGCTCCTCCTACGAGCAGTACTTC
NA | TRBJ2-5 | NA | TRBV3-1/TRBV3-2 | CASSQLQETQYF | TGTGCCAGCAGCCAGCTCCAAGAGACCCAGTACTTC
TRBD1 | TRBJ1-5 | NA | TRBV6-4 | CASSDSGGFSNQPQHF | TGTGCCAGCAGTGACTCAGGGGGCTTTAGCAATCAGCCCCAGCATTTT
NA | TRBJ1-2 | NA | TRBV6-1 | CASSEFGGGNYGYTF | TGTGCCAGCAGTGAATTCGGGGGGGGCAACTATGGCTACACCTTC
NA | TRBJ1-2 | NA | TRBV7-9 | CASSPRGKTYGYTF | TGTGCCAGCAGCCCGAGAGGGAAGACCTATGGCTACACCTTC
TRBD1 | TRBJ1-1 | NA | TRBV7-9 | CASSMGQTKGTEAFF | TGTGCCAGCAGCATGGGACAGACCAAGGGAACTGAAGCTTTCTTT
NA | TRBJ2-6 | NA | TRBV7-2 | CASRTFGAGANVLTF | TGTGCCAGCCGCACCTTCGGGGCTGGGGCCAACGTCCTGACTTTC
TRBD2 | TRBJ2-2 | NA | TRBV5-4 | CASSLSGGSTGELFF | TGTGCCAGCAGTCTTAGCGGGGGGAGCACCGGGGAGCTGTTTTTT
TRBD1 | TRBJ2-1 | once | TRBV30 | CAWTTGQGSYNEQFF | TGTGCCTGGACCACAGGACAGGGGTCCTACAATGAGCAGTTCTTC
NA | TRBJ1-2 | NA | TRBV4-3 | CASSQDRASPNYGYTF | TGCGCCAGCAGCCAAGATCGGGCGAGTCCTAACTATGGCTACACCTTC
NA | TRBJ2-1 | NA | TRBV20-1 | CSAVGNEQFF | TGCAGTGCTGTGGGGAATGAGCAGTTCTTC
NA | TRBJ1-5 | NA | TRBV4-3 | CASSQDHGGYQPQHF | TGCGCCAGCAGCCAAGATCATGGAGGGTATCAGCCCCAGCATTTT
NA | TRBJ2-7 | once | TRBV28 | CASSSSTAATFYEQYF | TGTGCCAGCAGTTCGTCGACCGCTGCAACTTTCTACGAGCAGTACTTC
TRBD1 | TRBJ1-4 | NA | TRBV28 | CASSLLGTENKLFF | TGTGCCAGCAGTTTACTCGGGACAGAGAATAAATTGTTTTTT
TRBD2 | TRBJ2-3 | NA | TRBV27 | CASSLRGGNYDTQYF | TGTGCCAGCAGTTTACGCGGGGGAAACTACGATACGCAGTATTTT
NA | TRBJ2-7 | few | TRBV12-3/TRBV12-4 | CASSLDPYEQYF | TGTGCCAGCAGTTTAGACCCCTACGAGCAGTACTTC
NA | TRBJ2-5 | NA | TRBV7-3 | CASSSPPGTQYF | TGTGCCAGCAGCTCTCCCCCGGGGACCCAGTACTTC
TRBD2 | TRBJ2-5 | NA | TRBV15 | CATSNGLARQETQYF | TGTGCCACCAGCAACGGACTAGCGAGACAAGAGACCCAGTACTTC
NA | TRBJ1-1 | NA | TRBV5-4 | CASSVGLMNTEAFF | TGTGCCAGCAGCGTTGGACTAATGAACACTGAAGCTTTCTTT
TRBD1 | TRBJ1-1 | NA | TRBV7-9 | CASSWNRGGNTEAFF | TGTGCCAGCAGCTGGAACAGGGGAGGAAACACTGAAGCTTTCTTT
TRBD2 | TRBJ2-1 | NA | TRBV9 | CASSDGLAGSTDIYNEQFF | TGTGCCAGCAGCGACGGGCTAGCGGGGAGCACCGACATCTACAATGAGCAGTTCTTC
NA | TRBJ1-3 | NA | TRBV21-1 | CASSLRDRLSSGNTIYF | TGTGCCAGCAGCTTGCGAGACAGGTTGAGCTCTGGAAACACCATATATTTT
TRBD1 | TRBJ2-2 | once | TRBV27 | CASSSGTGGTGELFF | TGTGCCAGCAGTTCCGGGACAGGGGGAACCGGGGAGCTGTTTTTT